Listed here are 10 T cell receptor beta chains from one sample, sequenced in a study of shared clonotypes between healthy human individuals. The naive CD8 fraction comprised CD45RO-negative cells positively selected for CCR7 and excluded terminally differentiated effector memory CD45RA+ cells. Sequencing used immunoSEQ multiplex PCR; TCRdb keeps in-frame clones, though not all of them. The table has about 2.2 million clones, roughly 95% seen once; the top ten hold more than 1.5%. The sequencing input was naive CD8+ T cells from PBMCs. These receptors came from a man aged 18 to 30 in good health. Some clones in this sample may be carry-over from other donors' samples.

In regard to this clone: This same CDR3 is encoded by further DNA sequences in the sample. This chain uses TRBV9 with TRBJ1-2; D call uncertain. The CDR3 contains 14 residues. Trimming removed 4 bases from V and 3 bases from J, with 13 bases in between. The germline V gene has CDR1 SGDLS and CDR2 YYNGEE. CDR3 nucleotide sequence: TGTGCCAGCAGCCCCGGGTCTCGGGACTATGGCTACACCTTC. It codes for CASSPGSRDYGYTF.

About this clone: Other DNA sequences in the same sample also yield this CDR3. The chain uses TRBV27 and TRBJ2-3, with D hard to call. Germline V gene lookup returns CDR1 MNHEY and CDR2 SMNVEV (reference sequence). The CDR3 consists of 13 residues. Trimming took off 2 bases at V and 4 bases at J, with 7 bases between the two ends. Written as DNA, the CDR3 is TGTGCCAGCAGTTTAGGTAGGGCAGATACGCAGTATTTT. Amino acid sequence: CASSLGRADTQYF.

The chain combines TRBV5-1 with TRBJ2-1; 12 bases are a match to TRBD2. CDR1 SGHRS and CDR2 YFSETQ come from the germline V gene. V dropped 4 bases and J dropped 5; count of bases not matched to a gene: 1. The CDR3 is 14 amino acids. The CDR3 bases are TGCGCCAGCAGCCGGACTAGCGGGGACAATGAGCAGTTCTTC. It yields the protein CASSRTSGDNEQFF.

The chain has TRBV7-8 and TRBJ2-1, with D possibly being TRBD2 (5 bases). V was cut by 4 bases and J by 9 bases, with 13 bases left in between. Germline V CDR1 and CDR2: SGHVS, FQNEAQ. The CDR3 is 13 amino acids. CDR3 sequence: CASSSAGSGEQFF. The CDR3 DNA is TGTGCCAGCAGCTCGGCGGGTTCGGGTGAGCAGTTCTTC.

The chain employs TRBV7-5 and TRBJ2-7; no DNA check was done on the table's D call, TRBD2. TRBV7-5 is marked as a pseudogene. The CDR3 covers 13 residues. DNA of the CDR3: TGTGCCAGTGGTAGCGGGACCGAAGGCGAGCAGTACTTC. As protein: CASGSGTEGEQYF.

J is TRBJ2-7 and V is TRBV5-6, with D unclear. Trimming took 4 bases from V and 1 from J, leaving 12 bases between them. Germline-derived CDR1 and CDR2 are SGHDT and YYEEEE. This CDR3 comprises 14 residues. CDR3 nucleotide sequence: TGTGCCAGCAGCCCCTGGCGAGAATCCTACGAGCAGTACTTC. Amino acid sequence: CASSPWRESYEQYF.

The CDR3 reads CASNRENTGELFF. CDR3 coding DNA: TGTGCCAGCAACAGGGAGAACACCGGGGAGCTGTTTTTT. The gene calls are TRBV6-5 and TRBJ2-2, with a tentative D call TRBD1 (6 bases). The CDR3 is 13 amino acids. Trimming left V 7 bases short and J 1 base short, with 7 bases between. Germline V lookup: CDR1 MNHEY, CDR2 SVGAGI.

The genes are TRBV5-1 and TRBJ2-7; 10 positions agree with TRBD2. CDR3 length equals 18 residues. Germline CDR1 and CDR2: SGHRS and YFSETQ. Trimming at V came to 0 bases and at J to 3 bases, leaving 12 bases not matched to a gene. CDR3 in DNA: TGCGCCAGCAGCTTGGCCTCACTAGCGGGACTCACATTCTACGAGCAGTACTTC. Its translation: CASSLASLAGLTFYEQYF. Based on the CDR3 plus reference TRBV5-1 and TRBJ2-7, the full variable domain is KAGVTQTPRYLIKTRGQQVTLSCSPISGHRSVSWYQQTPGQGLQFLFEYFSETQRNKGNFPGRFSGRQFSNSRSEMNVSTLELGDSALYLCASSLASLAGLTFYEQYFGPGTRLTVT.

This chain connects TRBV7-9 to TRBJ1-4, with D possibly being TRBD1 (6 bases). The V gene's germline CDR1 is SEHNR and CDR2 FQNEAQ (reference sequence). This CDR3 is built from 16 residues. V was cut by 6 bases and J by 0 bases, with 14 bases left in between. CDR3 sequence reads: CASRGGGSATNEKLFF. CDR3 nucleotides: TGTGCCAGCAGGGGTGGGGGCTCTGCAACTAATGAAAAACTGTTTTTT.

The rearrangement joins TRBV10-3 to TRBJ2-3; 9 positions match TRBD2. With 3 bases clipped from V and 4 bases from J, the junction kept 11 bases outside the gene matches. Germline assignment: CDR1 ENHRY and CDR2 SYGVKD. This CDR3 spans 17 amino acids. The CDR3 sequence is CAISELSSGNPPDTQYF. DNA for the CDR3: TGTGCCATCAGTGAACTATCTAGCGGGAACCCCCCAGATACGCAGTATTTT.